These T cell receptor beta chains were read from a single sample in a study of blood T cell repertoires in COVID-19. Sequencing was performed with immunoSEQ multiplex PCR; in TCRdb, only in-frame clones are kept and a portion is missing. The sample carries 150,000 to 200,000 clones, more than 75% recorded once. The sample taken for sequencing was peripheral blood. The receptor source for this set is a woman aged 50 to 60 with COVID-19, enrolled during active disease. CDR3s leave out the opening cysteine and the closing phenylalanine or tryptophan.

CDR3aa | len | v_gene
ASRSGQGGNSPLH | 13 | TRBV7-9
ASSLAPDYEETQY | 13 | TRBV7-2
ASSQDAQGATKAF | 13 | TRBV14
ASSVPGYGYT | 10 | TRBV19
ASSSSGLAGGLSSYNEQF | 18 | TRBV13
AGLGQDRTSGAYEQY | 15 | TRBV4-1
ATLRGYEQY | 9 | TRBV10-3
ATSEGTDSYNEQF | 13 | TRBV15
ASSIRQDNEQF | 11 | TRBV7-9
ASSLMETNTDTQY | 13 | TRBV11-2
ATIWTGVQETQY | 12 | TRBV24-1
ASSFDSPGQGASPLH | 15 | TRBV5-4
ASSLTSGLAATDTQY | 15 | TRBV13
ASSLERLINYNEQF | 14 | TRBV5-6
ASSPPPGRGTEAF | 13 | TRBV5-4
ASSQVLQMNTGELF | 14 | TRBV4-3
ASSLMGGGGTNEKLF | 15 | TRBV4-2
ASSEQGLADTQY | 12 | TRBV10-2
ASSFDSYHGYT | 11 | TRBV7-9
ASSRQGTSGGTEQF | 14 | TRBV19